The 16 T cell receptor beta chains in this list originate from one sample, sequenced in a study of CXCR3-negative and CXCR3-positive naive CD8 T cells. Researchers prepared the TRB cDNA libraries using 5' RACE with UMI labels. Following a re-call of the 5' RACE reads, TCRdb has one entry per CDR3 protein and lacks DNA. The listing records 150,000 or so distinct CDR3 sequences. Material for sequencing was naive CXCR3- CD8+ T cells from blood. Documented subset: CD45RO-CCR7+CD27+CD95- naive CD8+ T cells lacking CXCR3 (TNR3-). These TCRs come from a human donor in good health. Some clones in this sample may be carry-over from other donors' samples.

The chain carries TRBV4-1 and TRBJ2-2. The germline V gene encodes CDR1 MGHRA and CDR2 YSYEKL. The CDR3 contains 13 residues. The CDR3: CASSHQNTGELFF.

V usage is TRBV7-9 and J usage is TRBJ2-3; TCRdb gives TRBD1 as the D gene, but with no DNA this cannot be confirmed. The CDR3 has 16 residues. Looked up from germline, CDR1 is SEHNR and CDR2 is FQNEAQ (reference sequence). CDR3 region: CASSPPRDRESDTQYF. The complete variable domain, with remaining parts taken from reference TRBV7-9 and TRBJ2-3, reads DTGVSQNPRHKITKRGQNVTFRCDPISEHNRLYWYRQTLGQGPEFLTYFQNEAQLEKSRLLSDRFSAERPKGSFSTLEIQRTEQGDSAMYLCASSPPRDRESDTQYFGPGTRLTVL.

This chain joins TRBV29-1 and TRBJ1-1; TCRdb gives TRBD1 as the D gene, but with no DNA this cannot be confirmed. Looked up from germline, CDR1 is SQVTM and CDR2 is ANQGSEA. The CDR3 is 13 amino acids. The chain's CDR3 is CSGVGWGDTEAFF. Together with reference TRBV29-1 and TRBJ1-1, the CDR3 gives the full variable domain: SAVISQKPSRDICQRGTSLTIQCQVDSQVTMMFWYRQQPGQSLTLIATANQGSEATYESGFVIDKFPISRPNLTFSTLTVSNMSPEDSSIYLCSGVGWGDTEAFFGQGTRLTVV.

The CDR3 protein is CASSATPYYEQYF. The gene calls are TRBV14 and TRBJ2-7. CDR3 size: 13 residues. CDR1 is SGHDN and CDR2 is FVKESK in the germline V gene.

The rearrangement links TRBV28 to TRBJ1-1. Looked up from germline, CDR1 is MDHEN and CDR2 is SYDVKM. This CDR3 region has 14 residues. CDR3: CASSFTGWGTEAFF.

The chain uses TRBV15 and TRBJ2-1; absent DNA, TCRdb's TRBD1 call cannot be checked. The CDR3 runs to 15 residues. Germline CDR1 and CDR2: LNHNV and YYDKDF (reference sequence). The CDR3 spells CATSRDTSIGDEQFF.

This chain uses TRBV15 with TRBJ2-3. Germline CDR1 is LNHNV and CDR2 is YYDKDF (reference sequence). The length of the CDR3 is 16 residues. CDR3: CATSRDHLGSTDTQYF.

The genes are TRBV2 and TRBJ2-2; TCRdb gives TRBD1 as the D gene, but with no DNA this cannot be confirmed. The germline CDR1 and CDR2 sequences are SNHLY and FYNNEI. This CDR3 has 16 amino acids. The CDR3 is CASEPRTGANTGELFF.

This chain uses TRBV2 with TRBJ2-7; as DNA is missing, the TRBD2 call by TCRdb cannot be tested. The CDR3 has 15 amino acids. CDR1 SNHLY and CDR2 FYNNEI come from the germline V gene. The CDR3: CASIRIASGSYEQYF.

This chain uses TRBV28 with TRBJ2-7; absent DNA, TCRdb's TRBD1 call cannot be checked. The CDR3 covers 15 residues. Germline CDR1 reads MDHEN; CDR2 reads SYDVKM. CDR3 protein: CASSQNPGQGYEQYF.

The gene calls are TRBV10-3 and TRBJ2-1. This CDR3 has 14 residues. Germline V gene sequence: CDR1 ENHRY, CDR2 SYGVKD. CDR3 loop: CAISETAANNEQFF.

The chain recombines TRBV20-1 with TRBJ2-2; TCRdb names TRBD2, which stays unverified in the absence of DNA. The CDR3 is 16 residues long. The germline gives CDR1 DFQATT, CDR2 SNEGSKA (reference sequence). CDR3: CSARQGLAGETGELFF.

V is TRBV4-3 and J is TRBJ2-7. The CDR3 is 13 residues long. The V gene's germline CDR1 is LGHNA and CDR2 YSLEER. The CDR3 spells CASSQDPEYEQYF.

This chain links TRBV7-2 with TRBJ2-7. The CDR3 extends over 15 amino acids. Germline CDR1 and CDR2: SGHTA and FQGNSA. CDR3 loop: CASSLVLTGPSEQYF.

The chain has TRBV20-1 and TRBJ1-1; TCRdb's assignment of TRBD1 cannot be checked, as there is no DNA. The CDR3 runs 15 residues. From germline, CDR1 is DFQATT and CDR2 SNEGSKA (reference sequence). The CDR3: CSATGGGIMNTEAFF.

The chain recombines TRBV10-3 with TRBJ1-2; TCRdb outputs TRBD1, but without DNA this stays unchecked. CDR1 is ENHRY, CDR2 SYGVKD, per germline. The CDR3 totals 12 residues. CDR3 loop: CAISDGGRGYTF.